This passage covers 27 T cell receptor beta chains from one sample sequenced in a study of T cells in Graves' hyperthyroidism and ophthalmopathy. The source material, RNA transcripts, was used to amplify TCR beta CDR3 regions. HTBI primers drove first-round RT-PCR of the TCR CDR3. TCRdb re-called the multiplex PCR reads through MiXCR, storing one row per CDR3 protein. This sample yields approximately 510,000 distinct CDR3 sequences, of which approximately 48% are seen a single time; approximately 44% belongs to the top ten. The specimen sequenced was peripheral blood or thyroid tissue (not recorded which). All receptors come from an adult woman with Graves' disease, either hyperthyroidism or ophthalmopathy (not recorded which).

This clonotype was counted a few times. The rearrangement joins TRBV7-3 to TRBJ2-7, with 9 bases that match TRBD1. Losses at the gene ends were 0 bases for V and 3 bases for J; bases not matched to a gene: 6. The germline V gene encodes CDR1 SGHTA and CDR2 FQGTGA. This CDR3 is built from 16 residues. The CDR3 is CASSLTGGTGSYEQYF. The CDR3 region has the DNA TGTGCCAGCAGCTTAACCGGGGGGACAGGGAGCTACGAGCAGTACTTC.

The chain is built from TRBV10-3 and TRBJ1-5; TRBD1 matches at 8 bases. Trimming removed 6 bases from V and 3 bases from J; junction bases left unmatched: 1. Germline CDR1 reads ENHRY; CDR2 reads SYGVKD. The CDR3 is 13 amino acids. The CDR3 here is CAIRQGDNQPQHF. CDR3 nucleotide sequence: TGTGCCATCAGACAGGGGGACAATCAGCCCCAGCATTTT.

The chain couples TRBV6-6 to TRBJ1-2, with 8 bases fitting TRBD1. The CDR3 spans 14 residues. Germline V gene sequence: CDR1 MNHNY, CDR2 SVGAGI (reference sequence). V was clipped by 0 bases and J by 6 bases; unmatched bases: 3. The CDR3 here is CASSYSLTGDGYTF. In DNA, the CDR3 is TGTGCCAGCAGTTACTCGTTGACAGGGGATGGCTACACCTTC.

In its sample, this clonotype was seen once. The chain uses TRBV2 and TRBJ2-5; D unresolved. V was pared by 4 bases and J by 9 bases, with 18 bases between. This CDR3 has 14 residues. Germline V lookup: CDR1 SNHLY, CDR2 FYNNEI. The CDR3 bases are TGTGCCAGCAGTGGATCGGGCAGTATTCAGCCCCAGTACTTC. It specifies CASSGSGSIQPQYF. The complete variable domain, with remaining parts taken from reference TRBV2 and TRBJ2-5, reads EPEVTQTPSHQVTQMGQEVILRCVPISNHLYFYWYRQILGQKVEFLVSFYNNEISEKSEIFDDQFSVERPDGSNFTLKIRSTKLEDSAMYFCASSGSGSIQPQYFGPGTRLLVL.

This rearrangement joins TRBV7-9 to TRBJ2-5; D remains unclear. Looked up from germline, CDR1 is SEHNR and CDR2 is FQNEAQ (reference sequence). V lost 11 bases to trimming and J lost 5 bases, with 18 bases between them. The CDR3 has 13 residues. As DNA, the CDR3 is TGTGCCTGTCGAGATGCGTTAAAGGAGACCCAGTACTTC. Translated: CACRDALKETQYF.

The sample holds many counts of this clonotype. The chain combines TRBV6-5 with TRBJ2-5; TRBD1 agrees at 8 bases. The CDR3 sequence is 16 residues long. The ends lost 0 bases at V and 4 bases at J; junction bases unmatched: 7. CDR1 is MNHEY and CDR2 is SVGAGI in the germline V gene. The CDR3 is CASSYSGQGRGETQYF. The DNA for the CDR3 is TGTGCCAGCAGTTACTCAGGACAGGGCAGAGGAGAGACCCAGTACTTC.

The chain has TRBV5-5 and TRBJ1-4; D might be TRBD1 (5 bases). The CDR3 consists of 14 residues. CDR1 and CDR2 from the germline V gene are SGHKS and YYEKEE (reference sequence). V dropped 1 base and J dropped 5 bases, with 9 bases sitting between them. The CDR3 DNA sequence: TGTGCCAGCAGCTTGCAGGGCGTAAATGAAAAACTGTTTTTT. Amino acids: CASSLQGVNEKLFF.

This clonotype was counted many times. The V call is TRBV6-2 or TRBV6-3, the J call TRBJ1-6; 7 nucleotides line up with TRBD1. The CDR3 loop spans 13 amino acids. CDR1 and CDR2 from the germline V gene are MNHEY and SVGEGT. V shed 5 bases and J 7 bases; nucleotides not matched to a gene: 2. CDR3: CASSQQGNSPLHF. In nucleotides, the CDR3 is TGTGCCAGCAGTCAACAGGGGAATTCACCCCTCCACTTT.

In this sample, this clonotype turned up many times. The V gene is TRBV20-1, the J gene TRBJ1-2, with TRBD1 matching over 9 bases. CDR1 is DFQATT, CDR2 SNEGSKA, per germline (reference sequence). With 0 bases clipped from V and 5 bases from J, the junction kept 7 bases outside the gene matches. This CDR3 region has 15 residues. CDR3 region: CSARDTTGGRYGYTF. CDR3 DNA: TGCAGTGCTAGAGACACGACAGGGGGGAGGTATGGCTACACCTTC.

The rearrangement uses TRBV7-8 and TRBJ1-1; D uncertain. V was trimmed by 1 base and J by 7 bases, leaving 4 bases between them. CDR1 is SGHVS, CDR2 FQNEAQ, per germline. The CDR3 extends over 11 amino acids. The CDR3 region has the DNA TGTGCCAGCAGCTTAGACCTTGAAGCTTTCTTT. Translation: CASSLDLEAFF.

J is TRBJ2-5 and V is TRBV7-6; a possible D gene is TRBD2 (7 bases). The CDR3 consists of 15 residues. V shed 5 bases and J shed 6 bases, with 19 bases lying between them. CDR1 is SGHVS, CDR2 FNYEAQ, per germline. The CDR3 protein is CASSIGGQGLKTQYF. The CDR3 bases are TGTGCCAGCAGCATCGGGGGGCAGGGTTTGAAGACCCAGTACTTC.

V gene TRBV2 combines with J gene TRBJ1-5, with D hard to call. Germline V gene lookup returns CDR1 SNHLY and CDR2 FYNNEI. The CDR3 consists of 13 residues. Trimming pared 10 bases from V and 2 bases from J, leaving 12 bases between. Here the CDR3 DNA reads TGTGCCACCGGCTCTGAAGGCAATCAGCCCCAGCATTTT. Translation gives CATGSEGNQPQHF. The full variable domain, completed using reference TRBV2 and TRBJ1-5, is EPEVTQTPSHQVTQMGQEVILRCVPISNHLYFYWYRQILGQKVEFLVSFYNNEISEKSEIFDDQFSVERPDGSNFTLKIRSTKLEDSAMYFCATGSEGNQPQHFGDGTRLSIL.

About this clonotype: At one end, the junction sequence differs from germline, possibly due to a read error. V gene TRBV20-1 combines with J gene TRBJ2-7; 7 nucleotides align to TRBD2. Germline V gene lookup returns CDR1 DFQATT and CDR2 SNEGSKA (reference sequence). The CDR3 length is 15 residues. The CDR3 protein is CSARARGLERYEQYF. CDR3 DNA: TGCAGTGCCAGAGCCCGAGGACTAGAACGCTACGAGCAGTACTTC.

V is TRBV7-3 and J is TRBJ1-6, with TRBD1 as a possible D gene (5 bases). Germline V lookup: CDR1 SGHTA, CDR2 FQGTGA. The V and J ends lost 8 bases and 7 bases respectively, with 15 bases between them. This CDR3 region has 14 residues. CDR3: CASQERQPNSPLHF. CDR3 sequence (DNA): TGTGCCAGCCAAGAGAGACAGCCAAATTCACCCCTCCACTTT.

This clonotype was detected ten times or more. This chain uses TRBV5-1 with TRBJ2-7, with D possibly matching TRBD1 (5 bases). Deletions cut 1 base from V and 2 bases from J, with 10 bases between. Germline lookup yields CDR1 SGHRS and CDR2 YFSETQ. The CDR3 is made up of 14 amino acids. Here the CDR3 DNA reads TGCGCCAGCAGCTTGAAAACAGGACCCTACGAGCAGTACTTC. Protein product: CASSLKTGPYEQYF.

This clonotype was detected ten times or more. The rearrangement links TRBV6-6 to TRBJ1-2; possibly TRBD1 for D (6 bases). The CDR3 totals 15 residues. CDR1 is MNHNY, CDR2 SVGAGI, per germline (reference sequence). Trimming stripped 1 base from V and 2 bases from J, with 11 bases between. This chain's CDR3 is CASSYLPTGNYGYTF. The CDR3 DNA is TGTGCCAGCAGTTACTTACCTACAGGGAACTATGGCTACACCTTC.

The chain couples TRBV10-3 to TRBJ1-5; tentatively, D is TRBD1 (5 bases). This CDR3 comprises 15 residues. CDR1 ENHRY and CDR2 SYGVKD come from the germline V gene. Trimming stripped 0 bases from V and 6 bases from J, with 12 bases between. This chain's CDR3 is CAISESGVGGQPQHF. CDR3 DNA: TGTGCCATCAGTGAGTCAGGTGTTGGGGGTCAGCCCCAGCATTTT.

Details on this clonotype: Germline is not matched at one junction end, which may reflect a read error. This chain uses TRBV7-2 with TRBJ1-5; no reliable D call. From germline, CDR1 is SGHTA and CDR2 FQGNSA. The CDR3 covers 14 residues. The chain's CDR3 is CASSQDKAVSYEHF. The CDR3 DNA reads as TGCGCCAGCAGCCAAGATAAGGCAGTCTCCTACGAGCATTTT.

This clonotype occurred many times. The chain joins TRBV5-1 to TRBJ2-5; TRBD1 agrees at 7 bases. J lost 1 base, V lost 1 base, and 13 bases had no gene match. CDR3 length: 18 amino acids. The germline CDR1 and CDR2 sequences are SGHRS and YFSETQ. This CDR3 is CASSLPTRLTGIQETQYF. CDR3 sequence (DNA): TGCGCCAGCAGCTTGCCCACCAGACTGACAGGGATCCAAGAGACCCAGTACTTC. Full variable domain (missing parts from reference TRBV5-1 and TRBJ2-5): KAGVTQTPRYLIKTRGQQVTLSCSPISGHRSVSWYQQTPGQGLQFLFEYFSETQRNKGNFPGRFSGRQFSNSRSEMNVSTLELGDSALYLCASSLPTRLTGIQETQYFGPGTRLLVL.

The chain employs TRBV29-1 and TRBJ1-2; 10 bases line up with TRBD1. J lost 4 bases, V lost 6 bases, and 5 bases had no gene match. Germline V CDR1 and CDR2: SQVTM, ANQGSEA. This CDR3 comprises 13 residues. The CDR3 DNA reads as TGCAGCGTCGGGACAGGGGAAGGCTATGGCTACACCTTC. Protein sequence: CSVGTGEGYGYTF.

A note on this clonotype: The junction departs from the called germline gene at one end, perhaps through a read error. V is TRBV7-3 and J is TRBJ2-7; D uncertain. This CDR3 comprises 13 residues. Germline-derived CDR1 and CDR2 are SGHTA and FQGTGA. The DNA of the CDR3 is TGCGCCAGCAGCCAAGGCTACAGATACGAGCAGTACTTC. Its translation is CASSQGYRYEQYF.

This clonotype has at least ten counts. V gene TRBV20-1 combines with J gene TRBJ2-5; 9 nucleotides align to TRBD2. Germline V gene sequence: CDR1 DFQATT, CDR2 SNEGSKA (reference sequence). CDR3 length equals 14 residues. The V segment lost 1 base and the J segment 5 bases; nucleotides outside the gene matches: 5. CDR3 sequence reads: CSARVASGVETQYF. DNA for the CDR3: TGCAGTGCTAGAGTAGCTAGCGGGGTTGAGACCCAGTACTTC.

The chain joins TRBV10-1 to TRBJ2-5, with D unclear. This CDR3 has 14 amino acids. Germline CDR1 and CDR2: WNHNN and SYGVQD (reference sequence). V lost 2 bases, J lost 7 bases, and 14 bases lay in between. The chain's CDR3 is CASSEGEQTGTQYF. In nucleotides, the CDR3 is TGCGCCAGCAGTGAGGGTGAACAAACGGGGACCCAGTACTTC.

The rearrangement links TRBV7-9 to TRBJ2-7; D uncertain. The V end was cut by 4 bases, the J end by 7 bases, with 14 bases between. This CDR3 comprises 13 residues. Germline V gene lookup returns CDR1 SEHNR and CDR2 FQNEAQ (reference sequence). This CDR3 reads CASSSGSGLEQYF. DNA of the CDR3: TGTGCCAGCAGCTCCGGTTCGGGTTTGGAGCAGTACTTC.

The J gene is TRBJ2-7, the V gene TRBV10-3, with D perhaps being TRBD1 or TRBD2 (6 bases each). V was pared by 2 bases and J by 6 bases, with 8 bases between. CDR1 and CDR2 (germline): ENHRY, SYGVKD. This CDR3 comprises 12 residues. CDR3 bases: TGTGCCATCAGTGAGGAGGGGGGCGAGCAGTACTTC. Translated, it gives CAISEEGGEQYF.

As concerns this clonotype: Since no conserved phenylalanine or tryptophan closes the CDR3, a read error is the likely cause. The rearrangement joins TRBV10-2 to TRBJ1-2; no reliable D call. CDR3 length equals 15 residues. Trimming removed 6 bases from V and 3 bases from J, with 17 bases in between. Germline CDR1 reads WSHSY; CDR2 reads SAAADI. The CDR3 reads CASSFGTGRYYGYTL. In DNA, the CDR3 is TGCGCCAGCAGCTTCGGTACCGGGCGATACTATGGCTACACCCTC.

In the case of this clonotype: This clone may be a read error of a much larger clone one base away. The rearrangement uses TRBV19 and TRBJ2-7, with D possibly TRBD1 on 6 matching bases. CDR3 length: 13 amino acids. V was trimmed by 6 bases and J by 7 bases, leaving 16 bases between them. The V gene's germline CDR1 is LNHDA and CDR2 SQIVND (reference sequence). The CDR3 nucleotides read TGTGCCAGTAGGGCACAGGGACGTCGAGAGCAGTACTTC. The encoded protein is CASRAQGRREQYF.